The 20 T cell receptor beta chains reported below all come from one sample, sequenced in a study of blood T cells in healthy people across ages. Using a J-beta primer mix together with a sample-barcoded 5' primer, a second PCR was run for roughly 6 to 12 cycles. TCRdb processed the 5' RACE reads anew with MiXCR; each CDR3 protein has one entry. The table has around 500,000 distinct CDR3 sequences, 47% seen once; the top ten hold roughly 24%. What was sequenced was blood. Receptors originate from an older man in good health.

The chain links TRBV6-2 or TRBV6-3 to TRBJ1-1, with D perhaps matching TRBD1 (5 bases). Looked up from germline, CDR1 is MNHEY and CDR2 is SVGEGT. The CDR3 covers 11 residues. V lost 11 bases, J lost 2 bases, and 9 bases lay in between. The CDR3 region is CAVGGNTEAFF. Written as DNA, the CDR3 is TGTGCCGTGGGGGGAAACACTGAAGCTTTCTTT.

This clonotype was counted between two and nine times. The CDR3 sequence: CASSLVGTGGNTQYF. The CDR3, as DNA: TGTGCCAGCAGCTTAGTTGGGACAGGGGGAAATACGCAGTATTTT. This chain connects TRBV7-2 to TRBJ2-3, with 11 bases identical to TRBD1. The CDR3 contains 15 residues. Germline V gives CDR1 SGHTA, CDR2 FQGNSA. V gave up 1 base and J gave up 7 bases; unmatched junction bases: 4.

The rearrangement uses TRBV29-1 and TRBJ2-1; the D is unclear. Germline CDR1 SQVTM, CDR2 ANQGSEA. Trimming pared 0 bases from V and 12 bases from J, leaving 12 bases between. CDR3 size: 12 residues. The CDR3 nucleotides are TGCAGCGTTGAAGAGGGCGGCTCTGGGCAGTTCTTC. This gives the protein CSVEEGGSGQFF.

This clonotype was detected a few times. V and J are TRBV29-1 and TRBJ2-1; possibly TRBD1 for D (6 bases). CDR3 size: 13 residues. Trimming shortened V by 7 bases and J by 1 base, and 11 bases separated the two germline ends. Germline CDR1 and CDR2: SQVTM and ANQGSEA. In DNA form, the CDR3 reads TGCAGCGCCGGGACATATTCCTACAATGAGCAGTTCTTC. Translation: CSAGTYSYNEQFF.

About this clonotype: It may be a read error: a sequence one base away is much more abundant. This chain joins TRBV7-9 and TRBJ2-3, with 7 bases aligning to TRBD2. J lost 4 bases, V lost 8 bases, and 18 bases had no gene match. The CDR3 runs to 17 residues. Germline values: CDR1 SEHNR, CDR2 FQNEAQ (reference sequence). The CDR3: CASGGLSGTQDADTQYF. The CDR3 DNA sequence: TGTGCCAGCGGCGGTTTGAGCGGGACCCAGGACGCAGATACGCAGTATTTT.

This chain links TRBV4-2 with TRBJ2-7, with 12 bases aligning to TRBD2. V lost 0 bases and J lost 0; bases outside the gene matches: 12. CDR3 length: 20 residues. Germline V gene data show CDR1 as LGHNA and CDR2 as YNFKEQ. This CDR3 is CASSQEILSSGGAFSYEQYF. The CDR3 coding sequence is TGTGCCAGCAGCCAAGAAATACTTTCTAGCGGGGGGGCTTTCTCCTACGAGCAGTACTTC.

V and J are TRBV28 and TRBJ2-3; D not certain. Germline assignment: CDR1 MDHEN and CDR2 SYDVKM. The CDR3 contains 14 residues. V lost 6 bases to trimming and J lost 2 bases, with 12 bases between them. CDR3 nucleotides: TGTGCCAGCAGACGTCAGTTAGTCACAGATACGCAGTATTTT. Amino acids: CASRRQLVTDTQYF.

This rearrangement joins TRBV11-2 to TRBJ2-1; tentatively, D is TRBD1 (6 bases). V was cut by 1 base and J by 3 bases, with 10 bases left in between. The CDR3 totals 15 residues. The germline V gene has CDR1 SGHAT and CDR2 FQNNGV. CDR3 amino acids: CASSLVEGDYNEQFF. The CDR3 nucleotides read TGTGCCAGCAGCTTAGTAGAGGGGGACTACAATGAGCAGTTCTTC.

This chain joins TRBV2 and TRBJ1-5, with 8 nucleotides matching TRBD1. The CDR3 totals 18 residues. Germline CDR1 and CDR2: SNHLY and FYNNEI. V shed 7 bases, J shed 0 bases, and the junction held 14 bases outside the gene matches. DNA for the CDR3: TGTGCCAGCACCCGTTCCCCAGGGGGCCTGAATAGCAATCAGCCCCAGCATTTT. Translation gives CASTRSPGGLNSNQPQHF. Full variable domain (missing parts from reference TRBV2 and TRBJ1-5): EPEVTQTPSHQVTQMGQEVILRCVPISNHLYFYWYRQILGQKVEFLVSFYNNEISEKSEIFDDQFSVERPDGSNFTLKIRSTKLEDSAMYFCASTRSPGGLNSNQPQHFGDGTRLSIL.

CDR3 DNA: TGTGCCAGCGTTCCCCGGGACAGGGGTACCTGGAATTCACCCCTCCACTTT. It encodes CASVPRDRGTWNSPLHF. The chain has TRBV6-5 and TRBJ1-6; 10 nucleotides align to TRBD1. The V gene end was trimmed by 8 bases and the J gene end by 7 bases; junction bases not matched to a gene: 14. The CDR3 runs 17 residues. In germline, CDR1 is MNHEY, CDR2 SVGAGI.

This clonotype has just a few counts. V is TRBV7-8 and J is TRBJ2-5; D is possibly TRBD2 (6 bases). This CDR3 comprises 15 residues. Trimming pared 2 bases from V and 4 bases from J, leaving 14 bases between. The germline V gene has CDR1 SGHVS and CDR2 FQNEAQ. CDR3 coding DNA: TGTGCCAGCAGCTTACTAGCGCCCCCGGGAGAGACCCAGTACTTC. Amino acid sequence: CASSLLAPPGETQYF.

This clonotype has only a few counts. The gene calls are TRBV7-9 and TRBJ2-1, with D uncertain. Between the trimmed V and J ends, which lost 4 bases and 4 bases, there was a span of 11 bases. Germline values: CDR1 SEHNR, CDR2 FQNEAQ (reference sequence). The CDR3 has 14 residues. CDR3 bases: TGTGCCAGCAGCTCCCCCCCCGATTACAATGAGCAGTTCTTC. This codes for CASSSPPDYNEQFF.

This clonotype was detected only a few times. The chain combines TRBV20-1 with TRBJ2-1; D not resolved. Between the trimmed V and J ends, which lost 6 bases and 9 bases, there was a span of 12 bases. Germline V lookup: CDR1 DFQATT, CDR2 SNEGSKA (reference sequence). The CDR3 spans 11 residues. The CDR3 DNA is TGCAGTGCCCGGGCTGGCAGTGAGCAGTTCTTC. The encoded protein is CSARAGSEQFF.

The V gene is TRBV6-2 or TRBV6-3, the J gene TRBJ2-6; 8 positions agree with TRBD2. The CDR3 totals 16 residues. The germline CDR1 and CDR2 sequences are MNHEY and SVGEGT. With V trimmed by 6 bases and J by 0 bases, 4 bases remained unmatched. This CDR3 is CASSHGTSSGANVLTF. As DNA, the CDR3 is TGTGCCAGCAGCCACGGGACTAGCTCTGGGGCCAACGTCCTGACTTTC.

This clonotype came up a few times. The V call is TRBV7-9, the J call TRBJ2-5; a weak D match, TRBD1 (6 bases). The CDR3 runs to 16 residues. The V end lost 5 bases, the J end lost 4 bases, and 20 bases lay between the germline ends. Germline values: CDR1 SEHNR, CDR2 FQNEAQ (reference sequence). The CDR3 DNA reads as TGTGCCAGCAGCCCCGACAGGACCGGCCGTCGAGAGACCCAGTACTTC. It yields the protein CASSPDRTGRRETQYF.

The chain joins TRBV7-2 to TRBJ2-7, with a tentative D call TRBD2 (5 bases). The germline V gene encodes CDR1 SGHTA and CDR2 FQGNSA. This CDR3 spans 15 amino acids. V was clipped by 2 bases and J by 7 bases, with 18 bases between them. CDR3 amino acids: CASSLLLAGSREQYF. In nucleotides, the CDR3 is TGTGCCAGCAGCTTACTGCTCGCGGGTTCTCGTGAGCAGTACTTC.

The rearrangement uses TRBV6-5 and TRBJ2-4, with D possibly TRBD2 on 5 matching bases. The J call may be faulty, since TRBJ2-7 better matches the DNA end. The CDR3 consists of 11 residues. Germline CDR1 MNHEY, CDR2 SVGAGI. CDR3 loop: CATGSSYEQYF. DNA of the CDR3: TGTGCTACGGGGAGTTCCTACGAGCAGTACTTC.

This clonotype was seen only a few times. V and J are TRBV10-3 and TRBJ2-5; possible D gene TRBD1, 6 bases. Germline values: CDR1 ENHRY, CDR2 SYGVKD. This CDR3 region has 15 residues. V lost 0 bases and J lost 7, with 15 bases in between. The CDR3, as DNA: TGTGCCATCAGTGAGTCCACAGGGCGAGGGGGGACCCAGTACTTC. Translation gives CAISESTGRGGTQYF.

The chain has TRBV6-5 and TRBJ1-1, with TRBD1 matching 11 bases. The CDR3 length is 15 residues. CDR1 is MNHEY, CDR2 SVGAGI, per germline. With 6 bases clipped from V and 5 bases from J, the junction kept 8 bases outside the gene matches. Written as DNA, the CDR3 is TGTGCCAGCAGAAGAACCGGGACAGGGGGAACTGAAGCTTTCTTT. Translated, it gives CASRRTGTGGTEAFF.

This clonotype was observed a few times. The rearrangement uses TRBV7-8 and TRBJ1-2; the D gene is possibly TRBD1 (5 bases). The CDR3 runs to 14 residues. CDR1 SGHVS and CDR2 FQNEAQ come from the germline V gene. Trimming took off 5 bases at V and 4 bases at J, with 14 bases between the two ends. The CDR3: CASSPVGGGYGYTF. DNA of the CDR3: TGTGCCAGCAGCCCAGTGGGGGGTGGCTATGGCTACACCTTC.